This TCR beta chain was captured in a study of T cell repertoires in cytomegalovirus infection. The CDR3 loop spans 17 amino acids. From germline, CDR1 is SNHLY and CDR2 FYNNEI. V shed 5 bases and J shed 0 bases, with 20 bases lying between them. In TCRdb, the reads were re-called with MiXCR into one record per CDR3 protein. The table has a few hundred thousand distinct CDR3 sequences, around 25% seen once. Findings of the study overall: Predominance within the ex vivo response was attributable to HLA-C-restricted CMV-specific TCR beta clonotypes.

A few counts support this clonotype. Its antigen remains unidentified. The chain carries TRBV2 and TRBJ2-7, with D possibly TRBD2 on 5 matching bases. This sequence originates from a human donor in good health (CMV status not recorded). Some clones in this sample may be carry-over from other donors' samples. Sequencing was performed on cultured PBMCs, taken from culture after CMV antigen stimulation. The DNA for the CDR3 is TGTGCCAGCAGTCCACGACGAGGACGGGGAAGCTCCTACGAGCAGTACGTC. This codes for CASSPRRGRGSSYEQYV.